Listed below are T cell receptor beta chains from one sample, sequenced in a study of OX40 agonist ivuxolimab in advanced cancers. TCRdb's copy holds only in-frame clones and misses some; the assay was immunoSEQ multiplex PCR. The sample consists of 65,000 to 95,000 clones, 91% of them appearing once. This material consisted of CD4+ or CD8+ T cells sorted from blood, taken in a trial of the OX40 agonist ivuxolimab. The receptor source for this set is an adult with an advanced solid tumor such as melanoma, head and neck, liver or kidney cancer. CDR3s include the opening cysteine and the closing phenylalanine or tryptophan. The order of the fields is D gene, J gene, V gene, clone size, CDR3 protein, CDR3 DNA. A D gene is named only where the DNA matches it firmly. Where a row states a size, it is once, few, many or the class of an expanded clone; other rows omit it.

- TRBJ2-3 TRBV19 - CASSSRAPVDTQYF TGTGCCAGTAGTAGCCGGGCCCCGGTCGATACGCAGTATTTT
- TRBJ2-7 TRBV5-1 - CASSLRGSAFDEQYF TGCGCCAGCAGCTTGAGAGGGAGCGCTTTCGACGAGCAGTACTTC
- TRBJ1-2 TRBV10-3 - CAISFGTGVNYGYTF TGTGCCATCAGTTTCGGGACTGGTGTTAACTATGGCTACACCTTC
- TRBJ2-5 TRBV5-1 - CASSPWTGQETQYF TGCGCCAGCAGCCCCTGGACGGGACAAGAGACCCAGTACTTC
- TRBJ2-7 TRBV6-6 - CASSPFAGRTNYEQYF TGTGCCAGCAGTCCTTTTGCGGGACGGACCAACTACGAGCAGTACTTC
- TRBJ1-3 TRBV6-5 - CASSYAGAGGNTIYF TGTGCCAGCAGTTATGCGGGGGCTGGAGGAAACACCATATATTTT
TRBD1 TRBJ2-3 TRBV5-1 - CASSWTGAFTDTQYF TGCGCCAGCAGCTGGACAGGGGCATTCACAGATACGCAGTATTTT
- TRBJ1-2 TRBV2 - CASRPLQGYTF TGTGCCAGCAGACCCCTACAAGGCTACACCTTC
- TRBJ1-4 TRBV9 - CASSEGPATNEKLFF TGTGCCAGCAGCGAAGGGCCTGCAACTAATGAAAAACTGTTTTTT
- TRBJ2-3 TRBV6-5 - CASSSVSDTQYF TGTGCCAGCAGTTCCGTCTCTGATACGCAGTATTTT
- TRBJ2-5 TRBV7-9 - CASSPSLGETQYF TGTGCCAGCAGCCCCAGTCTTGGGGAGACCCAGTACTTC
- TRBJ1-2 TRBV6-5 - CASSPVRGGGYTF TGTGCCAGCAGCCCCGTTCGAGGGGGTGGCTACACCTTC
TRBD1 TRBJ1-6 TRBV5-1 - CASSLGTGPYNSPLHF TGCGCCAGCAGCTTGGGGACAGGGCCTTATAATTCACCCCTCCACTTT
- TRBJ2-2 TRBV6-1 - CASPAVANTGELFF TGTGCCAGTCCCGCTGTCGCGAACACCGGGGAGCTGTTTTTT
TRBD1 TRBJ2-7 TRBV5-4 - CASSREQGSYEQYF TGTGCCAGCAGCCGGGAACAGGGGTCCTACGAGCAGTACTTC
- TRBJ2-7 TRBV6-6 - CASSPDHYEQYF TGTGCCAGCAGTCCGGACCACTACGAGCAGTACTTC
TRBD1 TRBJ1-1 TRBV28 - CASSLPMGQGDTEAFF TGTGCCAGCAGTTTACCCATGGGACAGGGTGACACTGAAGCTTTCTTT
- TRBJ1-5 TRBV10-3 few CAISESDVSRSNQPQHF TGTGCCATCAGTGAGTCGGACGTCTCCCGTAGCAATCAGCCCCAGCATTTT
- TRBJ1-4 TRBV5-1 - CASSLGTFGGGSEKLFF TGCGCCAGCAGCCTCGGGACTTTCGGAGGTGGTAGTGAAAAACTGTTTTTT
- TRBJ1-1 TRBV9 - CASSVVSGGDTEAFF TGTGCCAGCAGCGTAGTTTCTGGGGGAGATACTGAAGCTTTCTTT
- TRBJ2-2 TRBV6-6 - CASRRDGSGELFF TGTGCCAGCAGAAGAGACGGGTCCGGGGAGCTGTTTTTT
- TRBJ2-7 TRBV28 - CASSFRRLLYEQYF TGTGCCAGCAGTTTCCGACGGTTACTCTACGAGCAGTACTTC
- TRBJ1-1 TRBV7-9 - CASSLELGVTEAFF TGTGCCAGCAGCTTAGAGCTGGGGGTGACTGAAGCTTTCTTT
- TRBJ2-2 TRBV19 - CASSILGQNGELFF TGTGCCAGTAGTATTCTAGGGCAGAACGGGGAGCTGTTTTTT
TRBD2 TRBJ2-1 TRBV7-2 - CASSQGLAGVNEQFF TGTGCCAGCAGCCAAGGGCTAGCGGGAGTCAATGAGCAGTTCTTC
- TRBJ2-7 TRBV29-1 - CSVRPGTHSSYEQYF TGCAGCGTTCGGCCCGGGACCCATAGCTCCTACGAGCAGTACTTC
- TRBJ2-1 TRBV7-6 once CASSARLVDEQFF TGTGCCAGCAGCGCAAGACTAGTCGATGAGCAGTTCTTC
- TRBJ2-6 TRBV5-1 - CASSLSPISGANVLTF TGCGCCAGCAGCTTGAGTCCTATCTCTGGGGCCAACGTCCTGACTTTC
- TRBJ2-3 TRBV5-1 - CASSLVATDTQYF TGCGCCAGCAGCTTGGTTGCTACAGATACGCAGTATTTT
- TRBJ2-3 TRBV7-6 once CASSSAGSHTDTQYF TGTGCCAGCAGCTCGGCCGGGTCTCACACAGATACGCAGTATTTT
- TRBJ2-7 TRBV28 - CASKRGNEYEQYF TGTGCCAGCAAACGGGGGAATGAGTACGAGCAGTACTTC
TRBD2 TRBJ2-1 TRBV9 - CASSLRSGSKLNEQFF TGTGCCAGCAGCCTAAGAAGCGGGAGTAAATTGAATGAGCAGTTCTTC
- TRBJ1-1 TRBV18 - CASSKQGGTEAFF TGTGCCAGCTCAAAACAGGGTGGCACTGAAGCTTTCTTT
- TRBJ1-2 TRBV7-9 once CASSFPDSGGYTF TGTGCCAGCAGCTTCCCGGACAGCGGCGGCTACACCTTC
- TRBJ1-2 TRBV11-2 - CASSLDVANYGYTF TGTGCCAGCAGCTTAGATGTCGCTAACTATGGCTACACCTTC
TRBD1 TRBJ2-1 TRBV9 - CASSQRGLASSYNEQFF TGTGCCAGCAGTCAGAGGGGGCTAGCTAGTTCCTACAATGAGCAGTTCTTC
- TRBJ1-1 TRBV19 - CASSIHLRGTEAFF TGTGCCAGTAGTATACATCTTAGGGGCACTGAAGCTTTCTTT
- TRBJ1-2 TRBV5-4 - CASSIDSYGYTF TGTGCCAGCAGCATCGACAGCTATGGCTACACCTTC
- TRBJ1-3 TRBV5-1 few CASSPRGVETGNTIYF TGCGCCAGCAGCCCCCGTGGGGTAGAGACTGGAAACACCATATATTTT
TRBD1 TRBJ2-7 TRBV5-4 - CASSSGTGLSEQYF TGTGCCAGCAGCTCCGGGACAGGGCTTTCCGAGCAGTACTTC